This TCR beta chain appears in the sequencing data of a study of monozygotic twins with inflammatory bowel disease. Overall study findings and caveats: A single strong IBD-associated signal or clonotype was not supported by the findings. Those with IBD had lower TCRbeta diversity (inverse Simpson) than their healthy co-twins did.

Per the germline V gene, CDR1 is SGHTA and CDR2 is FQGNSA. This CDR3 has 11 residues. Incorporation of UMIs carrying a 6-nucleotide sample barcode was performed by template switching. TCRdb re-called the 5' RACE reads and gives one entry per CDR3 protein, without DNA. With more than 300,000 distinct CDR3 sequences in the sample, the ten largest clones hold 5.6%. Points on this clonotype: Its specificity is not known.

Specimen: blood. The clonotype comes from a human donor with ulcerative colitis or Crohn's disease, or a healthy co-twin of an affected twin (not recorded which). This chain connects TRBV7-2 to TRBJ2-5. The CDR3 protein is CASSLAPTHYF.